What follows describes a single T cell receptor beta chain. The target antigen is unknown. The data belong to a study of T-cell memory formation after mild COVID-19. About the research overall: TCR clusters mostly belonged to single donors.

TCRdb recomputed calls from the 5' RACE reads with MiXCR, one row per CDR3 protein. The sample carries some 260,000 distinct CDR3 sequences, roughly 15% recorded once. Findings of the study overall: Later expanders leaned CD4+, whereas clones that contracted between day 15 and 85 were balanced CD4/CD8. Mostly located in CM and EM were contracting CD4+ clones, with contracting CD8+ clones located in EMRA. Memory sampled before infection contained some responding clones, suggesting cross-reactive memory joined.

CDR1 and CDR2 from the germline V gene are SGHTA and FQGNSA. The V gene end was trimmed by 5 bases and the J gene end by 4 bases; junction bases not matched to a gene: 8. The CDR3 runs 15 residues. The TCR was taken from a man aged 18 to 29 who had mild COVID-19 (a few samples of this study predate the infection). Cell type and time point are not known. The sample taken for sequencing was PBMCs or a T cell subset sorted from them (not recorded which). The chain joins TRBV7-2 to TRBJ2-3, with 8 bases fitting TRBD1. The CDR3 loop reads CASSTMGQEADTQYF. The CDR3 region has the DNA TGTGCCAGCAGCACGATGGGACAGGAAGCAGATACGCAGTATTTT.